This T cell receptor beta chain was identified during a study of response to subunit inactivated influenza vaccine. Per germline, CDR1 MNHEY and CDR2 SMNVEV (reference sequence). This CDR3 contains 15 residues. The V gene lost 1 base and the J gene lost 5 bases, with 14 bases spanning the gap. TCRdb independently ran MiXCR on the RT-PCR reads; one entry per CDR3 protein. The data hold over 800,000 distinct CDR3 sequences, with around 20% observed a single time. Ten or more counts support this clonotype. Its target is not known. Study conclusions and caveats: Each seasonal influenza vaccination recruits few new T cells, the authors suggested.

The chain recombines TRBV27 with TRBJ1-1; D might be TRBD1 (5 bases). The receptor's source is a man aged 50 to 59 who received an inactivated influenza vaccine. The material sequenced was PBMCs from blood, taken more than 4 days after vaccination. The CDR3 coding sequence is TGTGCCAGCAGTTTATATCCGGGGGGAATAACTGAAGCTTTCTTT. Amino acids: CASSLYPGGITEAFF.